These 7 T cell receptor beta chains originate from one sample sequenced in a study of T cells after posttransplantation cyclophosphamide. Using immunoSEQ multiplex PCR, the repertoire was profiled, and TCRdb retains in-frame clones only, with some absent. The data contain tens of thousands of clones, roughly 93% of them singletons. Sequenced input: PBMCs. The receptors stem from a woman in her thirties in good health and a related stem cell transplant donor.

This sequence joins TRBV28 and TRBJ1-1, with unresolved D. The CDR3 loop spans 15 amino acids. Germline assignment: CDR1 MDHEN and CDR2 SYDVKM. V lost 4 bases and J lost 2, with 14 bases in between. CDR3 loop: CASSSAGMGNTEAFF. The CDR3 DNA follows: TGTGCCAGCAGTTCGGCCGGAATGGGTAACACTGAAGCTTTCTTT.

V is TRBV28 and J is TRBJ2-2, with D hard to call. The CDR3 has 13 residues. Trimming removed 7 bases at V and 3 bases at J, with 9 bases between. Germline assignment: CDR1 MDHEN and CDR2 SYDVKM. CDR3 residues: CASTLVYTGELFF. The CDR3 DNA follows: TGTGCCAGCACCCTAGTTTACACCGGGGAGCTGTTTTTT.

This clone was counted between two and nine times. This chain joins TRBV5-1 and TRBJ1-3, with a possible D match to TRBD1 (6 bases). The CDR3 spans 15 residues. Germline CDR1 and CDR2: SGHRS and YFSETQ. V was clipped by 4 bases and J by 1 base, with 12 bases between them. The CDR3: CASSRGASSGNTIYF. The CDR3 DNA reads as TGCGCCAGCAGCCGGGGGGCATCGTCTGGAAACACCATATATTTT.

The chain links TRBV7-2 to TRBJ2-2; TRBD2 aligns across 14 bases. Per germline, CDR1 SGHTA and CDR2 FQGNSA. CDR3 length: 18 amino acids. The J segment lost 2 bases and the V segment lost 3 bases, leaving 5 bases of the junction unmatched. The CDR3 bases are TGTGCCAGCAGCTTTCGACTAGCGGGGGGGACCAACACCGGGGAGCTGTTTTTT. This gives the protein CASSFRLAGGTNTGELFF.

V and J are TRBV10-3 and TRBJ1-3; D gene ambiguous. Trimming took 3 bases from V and 0 from J, leaving 6 bases between them. This CDR3 is 14 amino acids long. Per germline, CDR1 ENHRY and CDR2 SYGVKD. The CDR3 region has the DNA TGTGCCATCAGTGATGTGGACTCTGGAAACACCATATATTTT. Translating gives CAISDVDSGNTIYF.

The rearrangement joins TRBV2 to TRBJ2-3; possible D gene TRBD2, 7 bases. Per the germline V gene, CDR1 is SNHLY and CDR2 is FYNNEI. The CDR3 consists of 14 residues. V was shortened by 6 bases and J by 0 bases, with 10 bases between the two germline ends. The CDR3 region has the DNA TGTGCCAGCAGGCGGGGGCTAAGCACAGATACGCAGTATTTT. Its translation is CASRRGLSTDTQYF.

This rearrangement joins TRBV2 to TRBJ2-2; D is uncertain. CDR1 and CDR2 (germline): SNHLY, FYNNEI. The CDR3 covers 12 residues. The V end lost 8 bases, the J end lost 3 bases, and 7 bases lay between the germline ends. This chain's CDR3 is CASGLDTGELFF. The CDR3 DNA reads TGTGCCAGCGGATTGGACACCGGGGAGCTGTTTTTT.